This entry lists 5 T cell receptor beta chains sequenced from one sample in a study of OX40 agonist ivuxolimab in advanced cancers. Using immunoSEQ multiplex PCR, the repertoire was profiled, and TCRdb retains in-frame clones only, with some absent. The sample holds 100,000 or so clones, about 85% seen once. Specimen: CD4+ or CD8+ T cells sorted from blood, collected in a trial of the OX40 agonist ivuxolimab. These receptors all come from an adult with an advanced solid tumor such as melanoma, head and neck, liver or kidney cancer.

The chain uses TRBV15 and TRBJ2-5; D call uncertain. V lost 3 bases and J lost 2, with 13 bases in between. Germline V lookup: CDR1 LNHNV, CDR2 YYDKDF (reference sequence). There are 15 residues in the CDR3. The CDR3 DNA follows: TGTGCCACCAGCAGGGACGTCAAGCTACAAGAGACCCAGTACTTC. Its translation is CATSRDVKLQETQYF.

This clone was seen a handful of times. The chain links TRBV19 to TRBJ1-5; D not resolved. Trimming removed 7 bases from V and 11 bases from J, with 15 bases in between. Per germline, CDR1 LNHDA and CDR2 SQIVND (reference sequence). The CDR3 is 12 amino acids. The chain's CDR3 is CASNMIGETQHF. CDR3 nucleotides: TGTGCCAGTAACATGATTGGGGAGACCCAGCATTTT.

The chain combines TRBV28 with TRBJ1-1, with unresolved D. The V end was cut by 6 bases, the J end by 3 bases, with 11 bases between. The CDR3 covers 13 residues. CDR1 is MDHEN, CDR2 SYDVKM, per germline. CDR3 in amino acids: CASSRAEDTEAFF. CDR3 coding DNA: TGTGCCAGCAGCCGGGCCGAGGACACTGAAGCTTTCTTT.

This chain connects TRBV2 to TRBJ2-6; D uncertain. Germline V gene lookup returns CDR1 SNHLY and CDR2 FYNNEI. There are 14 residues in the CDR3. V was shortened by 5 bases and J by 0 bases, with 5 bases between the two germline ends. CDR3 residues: CASSYSSGANVLTF. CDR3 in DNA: TGTGCCAGCAGTTACAGCTCTGGGGCCAACGTCCTGACTTTC.

DNA of the CDR3: TGCGCCAGCAGCCAAGATTCCGGCTACGAGCAGTACTTC. Amino acids: CASSQDSGYEQYF. The gene calls are TRBV4-3 and TRBJ2-7; D remains unclear. The germline CDR1 and CDR2 sequences are LGHNA and YSLEER. Trimming took off 0 bases at V and 3 bases at J, with 6 bases between the two ends. This CDR3 spans 13 amino acids.